The rows below give T cell receptor beta chains drawn from one sample of a study of blood T cell repertoires in COVID-19. Repertoires were generated with immunoSEQ multiplex PCR, while TCRdb's copy carries only in-frame clones and drops some. The sample gives around 90,000 clones, around 87% of which show up once; over 12% is in the top ten. Sequencing used peripheral blood. All receptors derive from a male donor with acute or convalescent COVID-19. Both conserved end residues are part of each CDR3. The D gene is left open where the match is weak. Where a row states a size, it is once, few, many or the class of an expanded clone; other rows omit it.

j_call | v_call | d_call | clone_size | cdr3_nt | cdr3_aa
TRBJ2-3 | TRBV2 | NA | NA | TGTGCCAGCAGCGCCGGGTCCTTGGCAGATACGCAGTATTTT | CASSAGSLADTQYF
TRBJ2-7 | TRBV28 | TRBD2 | NA | TGTGCCAGCAGACCTAGCGGGGTCTCCTACGAGCAGTACTTC | CASRPSGVSYEQYF
TRBJ2-2 | TRBV10-3 | TRBD1 | NA | TGTGCCACCCTCGGGGGACAGGGTATGACCGGGGAGCTGTTTTTT | CATLGGQGMTGELFF
TRBJ2-7 | TRBV19 | TRBD1 | NA | TGTGCCAGTAGCCGGGACAGGGGCTACGAGCAGTACTTC | CASSRDRGYEQYF
TRBJ1-1 | TRBV30 | NA | NA | TGTGCCTGGAGTGTTGTGGGAGGGGACACTGAAGCTTTCTTT | CAWSVVGGDTEAFF
TRBJ2-5 | TRBV10-3 | TRBD1 | NA | TGTGCCATCAGTGAGTTGGCAGGGGGCGGAGAGACCCAGTACTTC | CAISELAGGGETQYF
TRBJ2-7 | TRBV5-5 | NA | NA | TGTGCCAGCAGCTTGGCCGACAACTCCTACGAGCAGTACTTC | CASSLADNSYEQYF
TRBJ1-1 | TRBV28 | TRBD1 | NA | TGTGCCAGCAGCTTCGGACAGGCTGAAGCTTTCTTT | CASSFGQAEAFF
TRBJ2-2 | TRBV29-1 | TRBD1 | NA | TGCAGCGTGACCGGGACAGGGGTCACCGGGGAGCTGTTTTTT | CSVTGTGVTGELFF
TRBJ1-1 | TRBV7-3 | NA | NA | TGTGCCAGCCCCCAAGAGAGCGAAGCTTTCTTT | CASPQESEAFF
TRBJ1-1 | TRBV12-2 | NA | NA | TGTGCAAGTCGCCTCGGGCAGGGGCCGAACACTGAAGCTTTCTTT | CASRLGQGPNTEAFF
TRBJ2-5 | TRBV29-1 | TRBD2 | NA | TGCAGCGCCTGTGCGGCGGGGGTAGAGACCCAGTACTTC | CSACAAGVETQYF
TRBJ2-2 | TRBV7-6 | TRBD1 | NA | TGTGCCAGCAGCTCGACAGGGGGGAACACCGGGGAGCTGTTTTTT | CASSSTGGNTGELFF
TRBJ2-2 | TRBV10-3 | TRBD1 | NA | TGTGCCATCAGTGAGTCGACAGGGGGCGCGAACACCGGGGAGCTGTTTTTT | CAISESTGGANTGELFF
TRBJ2-2 | TRBV23-1 | TRBD1 | NA | TGCGCCAGCAGTCAAACAGACAGGGCATGCACCGGGGAGCTGTTTTTT | CASSQTDRACTGELFF
TRBJ1-5 | TRBV30 | NA | NA | TGTGCCTGGAGCGGGGGGCGTCCGTATAGCAATCAGCCCCAGCATTTT | CAWSGGRPYSNQPQHF
TRBJ2-3 | TRBV5-1 | TRBD2 | NA | TGCGCCAGTACCACTAGCGGGGCCACAGATACGCAGTATTTT | CASTTSGATDTQYF
TRBJ1-1 | TRBV9 | TRBD1 | NA | TGTGCCAGCAGCGCCTCAGGGGGGAAGAATACTGAAGCTTTCTTT | CASSASGGKNTEAFF
TRBJ2-1 | TRBV10-3 | TRBD1 | NA | TGTGCCATCAGCCGGGACAGGGGGCGCGACAATGAGCAGTTCTTC | CAISRDRGRDNEQFF
TRBJ1-3 | TRBV4-2 | NA | NA | TGTGCCAGCAGCCAGCAGGGGAGTGACACCATATATTTT | CASSQQGSDTIYF
TRBJ2-3 | TRBV5-1 | NA | NA | TGCGCCACCCGGACTGGTGCCCCAGATACGCAGTATTTT | CATRTGAPDTQYF
TRBJ2-2 | TRBV28 | TRBD1 | NA | TGTGCCAGCAGTTCGGGACAGCCCACCGGGGAGCTGTTTTTT | CASSSGQPTGELFF
TRBJ1-5 | TRBV24-1 | NA | NA | TGTGCCACCAGTGACTCCACAGGGCCCAGCAATCAGCCCCAGCATTTT | CATSDSTGPSNQPQHF
TRBJ1-5 | TRBV7-8 | NA | NA | TGTGCCAGCACCGGGAATCCCGATCAGCCCCAGCATTTT | CASTGNPDQPQHF
TRBJ1-1 | TRBV5-6 | TRBD1 | NA | TGTGCCAGCAGCTTCGGACAGGGGGTGAACACTGAAGCTTTCTTT | CASSFGQGVNTEAFF
TRBJ2-7 | TRBV24-1 | TRBD1 | few | TGTGCCCCGGGAACGACAGGGGTCGGGTACTCCTACGAGCAGTACTTC | CAPGTTGVGYSYEQYF
TRBJ1-2 | TRBV3-1/TRBV3-2 | NA | NA | TGTGCCAGCAGCCAAGCAGAATATGGCTACACCTTC | CASSQAEYGYTF
TRBJ1-1 | TRBV11-3 | NA | NA | TGTGCCAGCAGCTTAGACCCCCGGGGCGGGGATACTGAAGCTTTCTTT | CASSLDPRGGDTEAFF
TRBJ2-3 | TRBV7-8 | NA | NA | TGTGCCAGCAGCCCCGGGGAGAGGACAGATACGCAGTATTTT | CASSPGERTDTQYF
TRBJ2-3 | TRBV12-3/TRBV12-4 | TRBD2 | NA | TGTGCCCGCACGACGGGGGGGCGGGATACGCAGTATTTT | CARTTGGRDTQYF
TRBJ1-1 | TRBV25-1 | NA | NA | TGTGCCAGCAGTGAATGGGGCCAGGGCCTCACTGAAGCTTTCTTT | CASSEWGQGLTEAFF
TRBJ1-6 | TRBV2 | NA | NA | TGTGCCAGCAACCTCCCTGGGGCAGGGGCAAGTTCACCCCTCCACTTT | CASNLPGAGASSPLHF
TRBJ1-6 | TRBV27 | NA | NA | TGTGCCATCCTCTCCGTCCACTTT | CAILSVHF
TRBJ1-6 | TRBV10-3 | TRBD1 | once | TGTGCCATCAGCCGACAGGGAACGGGACGATCACCCCTCCACTTT | CAISRQGTGRSPLHF
TRBJ1-1 | TRBV7-2 | NA | NA | TGTGCCAGCAGCCCTAGGAGACAGGCCCCTTCTATGAACACTGAAGCTTTCTTT | CASSPRRQAPSMNTEAFF
TRBJ1-1 | TRBV6-5 | NA | NA | TGTGCCAGCAGTTACGAGGGGGGGAGGCCCAACACTGAAGCTTTCTTT | CASSYEGGRPNTEAFF
TRBJ1-1 | TRBV7-2 | NA | NA | TGTGCCAGCAGCTTAGACCCACAGGCTATGAACACTGAAGCTTTCTTT | CASSLDPQAMNTEAFF
TRBJ1-1 | TRBV28 | TRBD1 | NA | TGTGCCAGCAGTTCCTCTGCCGGGACAGGTCCCACTGAAGCTTTCTTT | CASSSSAGTGPTEAFF
TRBJ1-2 | TRBV6-5 | NA | NA | TGTGCCAGCAAATTAGACCTCGGGGAGTTCGGCTACACCTTC | CASKLDLGEFGYTF
TRBJ1-2 | TRBV5-1 | TRBD1 | NA | TGCGCCAGCAGCCCCCTTGGACAGGGGAGGAACTATGGCTACACCTTC | CASSPLGQGRNYGYTF
TRBJ1-2 | TRBV18 | TRBD1 | NA | TGTGCCAGCTCACCCCGACAGGGAGGAGGGAATGGCTACACCTTC | CASSPRQGGGNGYTF
TRBJ1-5 | TRBV7-2 | NA | NA | TGTGCCAGCAGCTTAGCGCGGGGGACGTATAGCAATCAGCCCCAGCATTTT | CASSLARGTYSNQPQHF
TRBJ2-1 | TRBV3-1/TRBV3-2 | TRBD1 | NA | TGTGCCAGCAGCCAAGGGGCCGGACAGGGCAATGAGCAGTTCTTC | CASSQGAGQGNEQFF
TRBJ1-3 | TRBV6-5 | NA | NA | TGTGCCAGCAGCCCCGGGGTGAGGGGAAACACCATATATTTT | CASSPGVRGNTIYF
TRBJ1-1 | TRBV6-5 | TRBD1 | once | TGTGCCAGCAGATTACAGGGGGAAGGCACTGAAGCTTTCTTT | CASRLQGEGTEAFF
TRBJ1-1 | TRBV2 | TRBD1 | NA | TGTGCCAGCAGGGACAGGGGTAACACTGAAGCTTTCTTT | CASRDRGNTEAFF
TRBJ1-2 | TRBV6-5 | TRBD1 | NA | TGTGCCAGCAGGGGGTCGGGACAGGTAAATGGCTACACCTTC | CASRGSGQVNGYTF
TRBJ1-1 | TRBV6-5 | TRBD1 | NA | TGTGCCAGCAGGACAGCGAGGGGGCGGAACACTGAAGCTTTCTTT | CASRTARGRNTEAFF
TRBJ1-4 | TRBV30 | NA | NA | TGTGCCTGGAGTGTACCCCAGGGCTGTGAAAAACTGTTTTTT | CAWSVPQGCEKLFF
TRBJ2-1 | TRBV20-1 | TRBD1 | NA | TGCAGTGCTAGTCAGGGGGACTACAATGAGCAGTTCTTC | CSASQGDYNEQFF
TRBJ2-7 | TRBV3-1/TRBV3-2 | NA | NA | TGTGCCAGCAGCCAAGACAGCAGGGGTCCCCCCTACGAGCAGTACTTC | CASSQDSRGPPYEQYF
TRBJ1-5 | TRBV10-3 | NA | once | TGTGCCATCAGTGAGTCGGGGGAGGAGAATCAGCCCCAGCATTTT | CAISESGEENQPQHF
TRBJ1-5 | TRBV7-2 | TRBD1 | NA | TGTGCCAGCAGCTTAGTTGGGGGGACAGGGGTCGGTCAGCCCCAGCATTTT | CASSLVGGTGVGQPQHF